This TCR beta chain was sequenced in a study of blood T cells in healthy people across ages. A sample-barcoded 5' primer and a J-beta primer mix were used in a second PCR of roughly 7 to 11 cycles. MiXCR, applied by TCRdb to the 5' RACE reads, yields one record per CDR3 protein. In the table there are under 750,000 distinct CDR3 sequences, 40% to 55% of which are singletons. This clonotype was counted a few times. The CDR3 covers 19 residues. The sample consisted of blood. This receptor was obtained from an older man in good health. This chain links TRBV12-1 with TRBJ2-3; TRBD1 was called by the table and not checked on the DNA. TRBV12-1 is labeled a pseudogene. CDR3 sequence: CASSFGALGQETSTDTQYF. The CDR3 coding sequence is TGTGCCAGCAGCTTTGGGGCCCTAGGACAGGAGACTAGCACAGATACGCAGTATTTT.